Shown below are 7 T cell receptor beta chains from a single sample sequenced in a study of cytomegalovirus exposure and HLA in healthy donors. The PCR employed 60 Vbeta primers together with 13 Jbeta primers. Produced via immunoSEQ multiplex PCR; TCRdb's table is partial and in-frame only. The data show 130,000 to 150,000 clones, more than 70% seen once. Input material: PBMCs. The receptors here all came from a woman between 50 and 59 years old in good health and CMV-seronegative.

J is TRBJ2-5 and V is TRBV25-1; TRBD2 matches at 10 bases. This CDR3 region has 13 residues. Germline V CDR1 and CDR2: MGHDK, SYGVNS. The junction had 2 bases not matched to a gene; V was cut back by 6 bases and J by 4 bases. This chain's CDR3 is CASRLAGAETQYF. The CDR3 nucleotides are TGTGCCAGCAGGCTAGCGGGGGCAGAGACCCAGTACTTC.

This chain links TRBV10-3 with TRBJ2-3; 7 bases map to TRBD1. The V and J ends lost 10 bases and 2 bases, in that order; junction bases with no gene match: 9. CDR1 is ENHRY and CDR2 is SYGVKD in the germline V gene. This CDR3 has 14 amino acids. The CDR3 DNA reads TGTGCCAGCTGCAGGGACAGATTCACAGATACGCAGTATTTT. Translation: CASCRDRFTDTQYF.

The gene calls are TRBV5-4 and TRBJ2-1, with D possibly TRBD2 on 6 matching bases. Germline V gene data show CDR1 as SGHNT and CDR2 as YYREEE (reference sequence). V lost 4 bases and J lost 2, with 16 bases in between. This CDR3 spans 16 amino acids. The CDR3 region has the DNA TGTGCCAGCAGCCAGCCCCGGGGAGGCCCCTACAATGAGCAGTTCTTC. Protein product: CASSQPRGGPYNEQFF.

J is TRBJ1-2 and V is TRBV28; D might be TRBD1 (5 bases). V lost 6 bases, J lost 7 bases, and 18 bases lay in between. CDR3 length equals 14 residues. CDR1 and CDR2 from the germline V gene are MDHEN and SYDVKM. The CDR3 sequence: CASSLRQFYLGYTF. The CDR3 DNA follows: TGTGCCAGCAGCCTCAGACAGTTTTACCTTGGCTACACCTTC.

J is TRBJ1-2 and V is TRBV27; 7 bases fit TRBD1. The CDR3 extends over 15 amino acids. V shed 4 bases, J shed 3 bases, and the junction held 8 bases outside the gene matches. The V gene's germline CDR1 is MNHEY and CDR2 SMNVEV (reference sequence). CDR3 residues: CASSSLQGFHYGYTF. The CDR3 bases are TGTGCCAGCAGTTCCCTACAGGGGTTTCACTATGGCTACACCTTC.

The CDR3 DNA reads TGTGCCAGCAGCTTAAGTGTTGGCGGGGGGGCGAATGAGCAGTTCTTC. Translated, it gives CASSLSVGGGANEQFF. The V gene is TRBV7-6, the J gene TRBJ2-1; 9 positions agree with TRBD2. The CDR3 has 16 residues. Germline CDR1 reads SGHVS; CDR2 reads FNYEAQ. J lost 7 bases, V lost 2 bases, and 9 bases had no gene match.

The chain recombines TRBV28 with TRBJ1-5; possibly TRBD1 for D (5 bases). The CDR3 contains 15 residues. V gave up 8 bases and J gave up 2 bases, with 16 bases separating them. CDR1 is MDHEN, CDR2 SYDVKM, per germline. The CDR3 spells CASASQGIGNQPQHF. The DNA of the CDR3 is TGTGCCAGCGCCTCCCAGGGTATAGGCAATCAGCCCCAGCATTTT.